The rows below give T cell receptor beta chains drawn from one sample of a study of PD-1 blockade in classical Hodgkin lymphoma. Clones were sequenced by immunoSEQ multiplex PCR, and TCRdb holds only the in-frame ones, with some missing. The data show fewer than 25,000 clones, around 84% seen once. Sequenced here: peripheral blood mononuclear cells (PBMCs), sampled before the fourth cycle of nivolumab. Receptors were obtained from a human donor with classical Hodgkin lymphoma. The CDR3 runs from the conserved cysteine through the conserved F or W. The order of the fields is D gene, J gene, V gene, clone size, CDR3 protein, CDR3 DNA. D genes are given only for firm matches. The size entry is marked missing in some rows and otherwise reads once, few, many or a size class.

D: NA
J: TRBJ2-5
V: TRBV25-1
size: NA
CDR3: CASSEYEECEETQYF
DNA: TGTGCCAGCAGTGAATATGAGGAGTGCGAAGAGACCCAGTACTTC

D: NA
J: TRBJ2-7
V: TRBV30
size: NA
CDR3: CACTGTNPYEQYF
DNA: TGTGCCTGCACCGGGACAAATCCCTACGAGCAGTACTTC

D: NA
J: TRBJ2-7
V: TRBV2
size: once
CDR3: CASNEFGAYEQYF
DNA: TGTGCCAGCAACGAGTTCGGGGCCTACGAGCAGTACTTC

D: TRBD1
J: TRBJ2-2
V: TRBV19
size: NA
CDR3: CASKRGEGQGSTGELFF
DNA: TGTGCCAGTAAACGCGGGGAGGGACAGGGGTCGACCGGGGAGCTGTTTTTT

D: TRBD2
J: TRBJ2-3
V: TRBV9
size: NA
CDR3: CASSVGLAGLSPRRTDTQYF
DNA: TGTGCCAGCAGCGTAGGACTAGCGGGCCTTAGCCCCAGACGCACAGATACGCAGTATTTT

D: NA
J: TRBJ1-2
V: TRBV30
size: NA
CDR3: CAWSVSTRGRYTF
DNA: TGTGCCTGGAGTGTGTCAACTCGGGGGCGATACACCTTC

D: TRBD2
J: TRBJ2-3
V: TRBV4-1
size: NA
CDR3: CASSLKAGVTDTQYF
DNA: TGCGCCAGCAGCCTAAAAGCGGGGGTCACAGATACGCAGTATTTT

D: TRBD2
J: TRBJ2-1
V: TRBV6-5
size: NA
CDR3: CASRNLAGRNNEQFF
DNA: TGTGCCAGCAGGAATCTAGCGGGGAGAAACAATGAGCAGTTCTTC

D: NA
J: TRBJ1-1
V: TRBV21-1
size: once
CDR3: CASTTRGGEGKGTEAFF
DNA: TGTGCCAGCACCACCAGGGGGGGGGAAGGTAAGGGCACTGAAGCTTTCTTT

D: NA
J: TRBJ1-1
V: TRBV5-6
size: NA
CDR3: CASSLVLNTEAFF
DNA: TGTGCCAGCAGCTTAGTCCTGAACACTGAAGCTTTCTTT

D: NA
J: TRBJ1-1
V: TRBV6-5
size: NA
CDR3: CASSYWDMNTEAFF
DNA: TGTGCCAGCAGTTACTGGGACATGAACACTGAAGCTTTCTTT

D: NA
J: TRBJ1-1
V: TRBV12-5
size: NA
CDR3: CASALRPSTEAFF
DNA: TGTGCTAGTGCCCTGCGACCGTCGACTGAAGCTTTCTTT

D: TRBD1
J: TRBJ1-2
V: TRBV28
size: NA
CDR3: CASSYRGGRYGYTF
DNA: TGTGCCAGCAGTTACAGGGGGGGAAGGTATGGCTACACCTTC

D: TRBD1
J: TRBJ2-2
V: TRBV2
size: once
CDR3: CASRPTGNAGELFF
DNA: TGTGCCAGCAGGCCGACAGGGAACGCCGGGGAGCTGTTTTTT

D: NA
J: TRBJ2-6
V: TRBV11-3
size: once
CDR3: CASSLDSSGANVLTF
DNA: TGTGCCAGCAGCTTAGATTCGTCTGGGGCCAACGTCCTGACTTTC

D: NA
J: TRBJ2-7
V: TRBV27
size: once
CDR3: CASSILGYEQYF
DNA: TGTGCCAGCAGTATTCTAGGCTACGAGCAGTACTTC

D: TRBD2
J: TRBJ2-1
V: TRBV27
size: NA
CDR3: CASRASGSMRNEQFF
DNA: TGTGCCAGCAGGGCTAGCGGGAGTATGAGGAATGAGCAGTTCTTC

D: TRBD1
J: TRBJ1-2
V: TRBV6-1
size: NA
CDR3: CASSSRDRGLFGYTF
DNA: TGTGCCAGCAGTTCCCGGGACAGGGGTTTATTTGGCTACACCTTC

D: TRBD2
J: TRBJ2-1
V: TRBV5-1
size: NA
CDR3: CASSPAGQTYNEQFF
DNA: TGCGCCAGCAGCCCAGCGGGGCAGACTTACAATGAGCAGTTCTTC

D: NA
J: TRBJ2-3
V: TRBV9
size: NA
CDR3: CASSETGPTDTQYF
DNA: TGTGCCAGCAGCGAAACGGGCCCCACAGATACGCAGTATTTT

D: TRBD2
J: TRBJ2-1
V: TRBV30
size: NA
CDR3: CAWTGLAGGMPFF
DNA: TGTGCCTGGACTGGACTAGCGGGAGGGATGCCATTCTTC

D: TRBD1
J: TRBJ1-2
V: TRBV28
size: NA
CDR3: CASSLRDRGSHGYTF
DNA: TGTGCCAGCAGTCTCCGGGACAGGGGATCCCATGGCTACACCTTC

D: NA
J: TRBJ2-1
V: TRBV27
size: NA
CDR3: CASSYAGAPYNEQFF
DNA: TGTGCCAGCAGTTACGCGGGGGCCCCCTACAATGAGCAGTTCTTC

D: TRBD2
J: TRBJ2-1
V: TRBV27
size: NA
CDR3: CASGSGASGGNEQFF
DNA: TGTGCCAGCGGTTCAGGAGCTAGCGGGGGCAATGAGCAGTTCTTC

D: NA
J: TRBJ1-2
V: TRBV5-1
size: NA
CDR3: CASSLGPLGEGIGGYTF
DNA: TGCGCCAGCAGCTTGGGCCCCTTGGGAGAGGGAATTGGTGGCTACACCTTC

D: TRBD2
J: TRBJ2-1
V: TRBV27
size: NA
CDR3: CASSPGTSGGSYNEQFF
DNA: TGTGCCAGCAGTCCCGGGACTAGCGGGGGCTCCTACAATGAGCAGTTCTTC

D: NA
J: TRBJ2-1
V: TRBV19
size: NA
CDR3: CASSNDRGYDGREDEQFF
DNA: TGTGCCAGTAGTAACGACAGGGGATATGACGGGAGGGAGGATGAGCAGTTCTTC

D: NA
J: TRBJ1-3
V: TRBV5-1
size: NA
CDR3: CASSPQGTASGNTIYF
DNA: TGCGCCAGCAGCCCTCAGGGGACCGCCTCTGGAAACACCATATATTTT

D: NA
J: TRBJ2-2
V: TRBV19
size: NA
CDR3: CASSIKMTVAPGELFF
DNA: TGTGCCAGTAGTATCAAGATGACGGTAGCACCCGGGGAGCTGTTTTTT

D: NA
J: TRBJ2-1
V: TRBV6-6
size: NA
CDR3: CASSPTQGNEQFF
DNA: TGTGCCAGCAGCCCCACCCAGGGCAATGAGCAGTTCTTC

D: NA
J: TRBJ1-1
V: TRBV7-2
size: NA
CDR3: CASSLQRNTEAFF
DNA: TGTGCCAGCAGCTTGCAGCGAAACACTGAAGCTTTCTTT

D: NA
J: TRBJ2-2
V: TRBV5-4
size: NA
CDR3: CASSPGLASWASGELFF
DNA: TGTGCCAGCAGCCCGGGTCTTGCCTCTTGGGCGTCCGGGGAGCTGTTTTTT

D: NA
J: TRBJ2-1
V: TRBV9
size: NA
CDR3: CASSPGSHSYNEQFF
DNA: TGTGCCAGCAGCCCGGGGAGTCACTCCTACAATGAGCAGTTCTTC

D: NA
J: TRBJ1-2
V: TRBV27
size: NA
CDR3: CASSLGVGGGYTF
DNA: TGTGCCAGCAGTTTAGGAGTAGGGGGGGGCTACACCTTC

D: NA
J: TRBJ2-5
V: TRBV28
size: once
CDR3: CASSLPVETQYF
DNA: TGTGCCAGCAGTTTACCAGTAGAGACCCAGTACTTC

D: TRBD2
J: TRBJ2-7
V: TRBV6-5
size: NA
CDR3: CASSYSGGGSYEQYF
DNA: TGTGCCAGCAGTTACTCGGGCGGGGGCTCCTACGAGCAGTACTTC

D: NA
J: TRBJ2-7
V: TRBV30
size: few
CDR3: CAWSGRGDEQYF
DNA: TGTGCCTGGTCGGGACGGGGAGACGAGCAGTACTTC

D: NA
J: TRBJ2-2
V: TRBV15
size: NA
CDR3: CATSSQGRELFF
DNA: TGTGCCACCAGCAGTCAGGGCCGGGAGCTGTTTTTT

D: TRBD2
J: TRBJ2-7
V: TRBV7-8
size: NA
CDR3: CASSSPGLALYEQYF
DNA: TGTGCCAGCAGCTCGCCGGGACTAGCCCTCTACGAGCAGTACTTC

D: NA
J: TRBJ2-7
V: TRBV7-8
size: NA
CDR3: CASSLVSGPSSYEQYF
DNA: TGTGCCAGCAGCTTAGTCTCGGGGCCCTCCTCCTACGAGCAGTACTTC

D: NA
J: TRBJ2-2
V: TRBV5-1
size: NA
CDR3: CASSTTLRAGELFF
DNA: TGCGCCAGCAGCACTACTCTACGGGCCGGGGAGCTGTTTTTT

D: TRBD1
J: TRBJ2-1
V: TRBV2
size: NA
CDR3: CASSEKGQGGREQFF
DNA: TGTGCCAGCAGTGAAAAGGGACAGGGGGGTCGTGAGCAGTTCTTC

D: NA
J: TRBJ2-5
V: TRBV29-1
size: NA
CDR3: CSVERNDRRQETQYF
DNA: TGCAGCGTTGAGAGAAACGACAGAAGACAAGAGACCCAGTACTTC

D: NA
J: TRBJ2-2
V: TRBV9
size: NA
CDR3: CASSPTSGGELFF
DNA: TGTGCCAGCAGCCCCACTAGTGGGGGGGAGCTGTTTTTT

D: TRBD1
J: TRBJ1-1
V: TRBV7-9
size: NA
CDR3: CASRSGRDSEGGTEAFF
DNA: TGTGCCAGCAGATCCGGACGGGACAGCGAAGGAGGCACTGAAGCTTTCTTT

D: NA
J: TRBJ1-2
V: TRBV30
size: NA
CDR3: CAWSRGGYGYTF
DNA: TGTGCCTGGAGCAGGGGCGGCTATGGCTACACCTTC

D: NA
J: TRBJ2-3
V: TRBV28
size: NA
CDR3: CASSPGTLEFTDTQYF
DNA: TGTGCCAGCAGCCCCGGGACACTTGAATTCACAGATACGCAGTATTTT

D: NA
J: TRBJ1-4
V: TRBV5-4
size: NA
CDR3: CASSLEYSNEKLFF
DNA: TGTGCCAGCAGCTTGGAGTACAGTAATGAAAAACTGTTTTTT

D: NA
J: TRBJ2-5
V: TRBV27
size: NA
CDR3: CASRSGLGTQYF
DNA: TGTGCCAGCAGATCCGGGTTAGGGACCCAGTACTTC

D: NA
J: TRBJ1-1
V: TRBV2
size: NA
CDR3: CASSEEQMNTEAFF
DNA: TGTGCCAGCAGTGAGGAACAGATGAACACTGAAGCTTTCTTT

D: NA
J: TRBJ1-2
V: TRBV2
size: NA
CDR3: CASSDEGGGYTF
DNA: TGTGCCAGCAGTGATGAAGGGGGTGGCTACACCTTC

D: NA
J: TRBJ2-2
V: TRBV10-3
size: NA
CDR3: CALRAGEYTGELFF
DNA: TGTGCCCTACGGGCAGGCGAGTACACCGGGGAGCTGTTTTTT